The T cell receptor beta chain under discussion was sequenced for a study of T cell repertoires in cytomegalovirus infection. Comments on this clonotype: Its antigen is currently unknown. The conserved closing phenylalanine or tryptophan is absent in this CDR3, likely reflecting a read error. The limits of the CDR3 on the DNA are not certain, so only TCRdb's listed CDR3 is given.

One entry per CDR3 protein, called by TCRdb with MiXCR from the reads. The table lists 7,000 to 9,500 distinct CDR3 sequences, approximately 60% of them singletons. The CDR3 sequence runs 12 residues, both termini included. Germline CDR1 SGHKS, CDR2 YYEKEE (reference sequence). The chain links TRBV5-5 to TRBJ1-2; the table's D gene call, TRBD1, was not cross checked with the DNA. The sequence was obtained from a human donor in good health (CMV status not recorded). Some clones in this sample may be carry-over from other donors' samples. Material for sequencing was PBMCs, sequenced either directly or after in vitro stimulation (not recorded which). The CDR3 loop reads CASTWTGVGYTC.